This T cell receptor (beta chain) derives from a study of OX40 agonist ivuxolimab in advanced cancers. Study context: Patients undergoing dose escalation presented with hepatocellular carcinoma, melanoma, renal cell or head and neck cancer.

Germline lookup yields CDR1 SGHRS and CDR2 YFSETQ. The CDR3 length is 14 residues. V was trimmed by 4 bases and J by 2 bases, leaving 12 bases between them. The method was immunoSEQ multiplex PCR; TCRdb's version includes in-frame clones alone and lacks a portion of them. The sample contains around 110,000 clones, 90% of which appear only once. The sequencing here drew on CD4+ or CD8+ T cells sorted from blood, taken in a trial of the OX40 agonist ivuxolimab. The receptor comes from an adult with an advanced solid tumor such as melanoma, head and neck, liver or kidney cancer. This chain connects TRBV5-1 to TRBJ1-1, with a tentative D call TRBD1 (5 bases). The CDR3 sequence is CASSRDGGNTEAFF. CDR3 sequence (DNA): TGCGCCAGCAGCCGCGACGGGGGAAACACTGAAGCTTTCTTT.